Below, one T cell receptor beta chain is given with its context. The sample holds other DNA sequences that translate to the same CDR3. The sample originates from a study of Tregs in tolerant kidney transplant recipients. Produced via immunoSEQ multiplex PCR; TCRdb's table is partial and in-frame only. The data show more than 75,000 clones, 80% to 95% seen once. The CDR3 totals 15 residues. Deletions cut 7 bases from V and 0 bases from J, with 15 bases between. Germline V CDR1 and CDR2: SGHRS, YFSETQ. This specimen was CD4+ T cells from blood, taken before the transplant. The clonotype comes from a human donor who received a combined kidney and bone marrow transplant. The chain is built from TRBV5-1 and TRBJ2-3; D is uncertain. CDR3 sequence (DNA): TGCGCCAGCGCCGACTCCTCGCCCAGCACAGATACGCAGTATTTT. Translated, it gives CASADSSPSTDTQYF.